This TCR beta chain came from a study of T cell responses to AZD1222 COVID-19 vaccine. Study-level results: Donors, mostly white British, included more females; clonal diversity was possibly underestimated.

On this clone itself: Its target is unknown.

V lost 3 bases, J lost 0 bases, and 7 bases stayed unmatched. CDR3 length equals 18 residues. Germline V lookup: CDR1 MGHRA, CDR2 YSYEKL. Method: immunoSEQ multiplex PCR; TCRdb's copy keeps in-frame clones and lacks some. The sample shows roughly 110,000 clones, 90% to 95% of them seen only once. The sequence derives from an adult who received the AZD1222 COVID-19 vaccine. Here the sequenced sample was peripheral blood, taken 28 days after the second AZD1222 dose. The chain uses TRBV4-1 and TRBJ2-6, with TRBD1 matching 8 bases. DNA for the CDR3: TGCGCCAGCAGCCATAGGGACAGGAGGATCTCTGGGGCCAACGTCCTGACTTTC. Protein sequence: CASSHRDRRISGANVLTF.